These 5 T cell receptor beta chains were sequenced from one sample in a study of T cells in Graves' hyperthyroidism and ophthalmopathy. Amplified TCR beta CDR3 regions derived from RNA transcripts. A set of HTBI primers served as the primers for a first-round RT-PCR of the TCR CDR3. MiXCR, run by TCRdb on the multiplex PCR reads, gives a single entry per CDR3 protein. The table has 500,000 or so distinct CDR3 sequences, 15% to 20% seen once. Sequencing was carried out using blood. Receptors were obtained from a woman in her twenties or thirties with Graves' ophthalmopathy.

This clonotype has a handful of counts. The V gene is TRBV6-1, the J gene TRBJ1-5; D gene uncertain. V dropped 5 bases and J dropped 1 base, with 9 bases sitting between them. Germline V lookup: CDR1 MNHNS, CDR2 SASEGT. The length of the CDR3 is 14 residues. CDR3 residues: CASSQVPSNQPQHF. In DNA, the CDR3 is TGTGCCAGCAGTCAGGTCCCCAGCAATCAGCCCCAGCATTTT.

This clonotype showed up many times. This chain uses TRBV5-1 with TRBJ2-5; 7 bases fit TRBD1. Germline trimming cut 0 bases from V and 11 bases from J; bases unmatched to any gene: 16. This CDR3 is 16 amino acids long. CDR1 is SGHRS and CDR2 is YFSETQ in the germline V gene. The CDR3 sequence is CASSLGGQSGPREQYF. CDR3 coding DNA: TGCGCCAGCAGCTTGGGGGGACAGTCGGGTCCAAGAGAGCAGTACTTC.

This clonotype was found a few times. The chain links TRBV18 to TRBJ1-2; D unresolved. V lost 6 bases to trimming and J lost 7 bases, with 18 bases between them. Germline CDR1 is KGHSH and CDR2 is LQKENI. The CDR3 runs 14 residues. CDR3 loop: CASSEPAERSGYTF. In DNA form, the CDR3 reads TGTGCCAGCTCCGAACCCGCCGAGAGGAGTGGCTACACCTTC.

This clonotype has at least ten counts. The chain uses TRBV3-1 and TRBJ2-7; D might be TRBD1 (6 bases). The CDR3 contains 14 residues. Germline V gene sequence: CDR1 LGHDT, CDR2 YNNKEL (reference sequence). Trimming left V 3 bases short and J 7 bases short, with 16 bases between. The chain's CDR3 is CASSQYNRVWEQYF. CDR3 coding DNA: TGTGCCAGCAGCCAGTACAACAGGGTCTGGGAGCAGTACTTC.

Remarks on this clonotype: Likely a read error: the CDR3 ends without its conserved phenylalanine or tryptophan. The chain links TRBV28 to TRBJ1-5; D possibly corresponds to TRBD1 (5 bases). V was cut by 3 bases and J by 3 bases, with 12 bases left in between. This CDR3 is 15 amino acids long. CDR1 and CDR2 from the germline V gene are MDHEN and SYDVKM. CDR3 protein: CASSFLQGVNQPQHL. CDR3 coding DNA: TGTGCCAGCAGTTTTCTCCAAGGGGTCAATCAGCCCCAGCATCTT.